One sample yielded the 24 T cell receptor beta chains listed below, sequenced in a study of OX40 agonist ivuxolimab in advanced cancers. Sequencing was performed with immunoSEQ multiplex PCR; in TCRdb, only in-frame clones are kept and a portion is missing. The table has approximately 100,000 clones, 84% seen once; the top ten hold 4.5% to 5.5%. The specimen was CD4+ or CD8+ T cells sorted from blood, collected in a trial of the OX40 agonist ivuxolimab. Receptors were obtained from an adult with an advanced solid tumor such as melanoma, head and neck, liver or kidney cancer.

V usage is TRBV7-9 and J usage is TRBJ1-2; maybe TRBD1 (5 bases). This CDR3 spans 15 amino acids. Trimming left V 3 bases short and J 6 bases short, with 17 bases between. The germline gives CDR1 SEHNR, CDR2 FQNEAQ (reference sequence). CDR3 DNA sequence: TGTGCCAGCAGCTTCCCCGGACAAATCCTTAATGGCTACACCTTC. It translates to CASSFPGQILNGYTF.

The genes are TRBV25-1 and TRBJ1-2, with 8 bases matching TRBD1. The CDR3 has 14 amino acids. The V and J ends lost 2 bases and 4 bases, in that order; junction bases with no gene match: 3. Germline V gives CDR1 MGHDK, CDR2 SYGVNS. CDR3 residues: CASSERGQVYGYTF. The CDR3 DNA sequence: TGTGCCAGCAGTGAACGGGGACAGGTCTATGGCTACACCTTC.

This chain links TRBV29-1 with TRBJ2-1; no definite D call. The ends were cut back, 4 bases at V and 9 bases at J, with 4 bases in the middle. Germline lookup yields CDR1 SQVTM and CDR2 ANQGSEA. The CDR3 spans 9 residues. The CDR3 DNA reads TGCAGCGTTGGGGCTGAGCAGTTCTTC. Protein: CSVGAEQFF.

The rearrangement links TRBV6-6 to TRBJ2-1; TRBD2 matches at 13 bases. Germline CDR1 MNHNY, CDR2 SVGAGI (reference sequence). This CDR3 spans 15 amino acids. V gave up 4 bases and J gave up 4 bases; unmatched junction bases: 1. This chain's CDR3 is CASSSTSGGYNEQFF. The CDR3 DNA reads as TGTGCCAGCAGTTCGACTAGCGGGGGGTACAATGAGCAGTTCTTC.

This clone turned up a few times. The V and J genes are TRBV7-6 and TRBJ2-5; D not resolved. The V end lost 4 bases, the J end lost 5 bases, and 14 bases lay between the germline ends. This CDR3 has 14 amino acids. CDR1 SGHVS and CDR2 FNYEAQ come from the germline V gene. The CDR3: CASSSPPRRETQYF. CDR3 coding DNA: TGTGCCAGCAGCTCCCCCCCCCGGCGGGAGACCCAGTACTTC.

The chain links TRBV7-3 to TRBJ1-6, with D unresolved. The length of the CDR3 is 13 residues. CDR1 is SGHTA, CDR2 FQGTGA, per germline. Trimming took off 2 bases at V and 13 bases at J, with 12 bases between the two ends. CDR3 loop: CASSLAPGSPLHF. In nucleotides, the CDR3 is TGTGCCAGCAGCTTAGCGCCAGGTTCGCCCCTCCACTTT. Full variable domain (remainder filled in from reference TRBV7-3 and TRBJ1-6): GAGVSQTPSNKVTEKGKYVELRCDPISGHTALYWYRQSLGQGPEFLIYFQGTGAADDSGLPNDRFFAVRPEGSVSTLKIQRTERGDSAVYLCASSLAPGSPLHFGNGTRLTVT.

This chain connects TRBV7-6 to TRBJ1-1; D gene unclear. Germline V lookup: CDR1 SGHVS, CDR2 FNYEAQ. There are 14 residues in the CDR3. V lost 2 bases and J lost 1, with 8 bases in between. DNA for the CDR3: TGTGCCAGCAGCTTATCGGGGAAGAACACTGAAGCTTTCTTT. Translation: CASSLSGKNTEAFF. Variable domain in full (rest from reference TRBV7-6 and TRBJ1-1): GAGVSQSPRYKVTKRGQDVALRCDPISGHVSLYWYRQALGQGPEFLTYFNYEAQQDKSGLPNDRFSAERPEGSISTLTIQRTEQRDSAMYRCASSLSGKNTEAFFGQGTRLTVV.

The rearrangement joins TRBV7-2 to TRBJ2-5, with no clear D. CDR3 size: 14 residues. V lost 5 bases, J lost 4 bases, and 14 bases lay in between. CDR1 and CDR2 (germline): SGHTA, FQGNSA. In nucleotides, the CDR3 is TGTGCCAGCAGCCCTCGGTATCCGATAGAGACCCAGTACTTC. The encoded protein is CASSPRYPIETQYF. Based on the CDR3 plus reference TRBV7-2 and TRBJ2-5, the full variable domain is GAGVSQSPSNKVTEKGKDVELRCDPISGHTALYWYRQSLGQGLEFLIYFQGNSAPDKSGLPSDRFSAERTGGSVSTLTIQRTQQEDSAVYLCASSPRYPIETQYFGPGTRLLVL.

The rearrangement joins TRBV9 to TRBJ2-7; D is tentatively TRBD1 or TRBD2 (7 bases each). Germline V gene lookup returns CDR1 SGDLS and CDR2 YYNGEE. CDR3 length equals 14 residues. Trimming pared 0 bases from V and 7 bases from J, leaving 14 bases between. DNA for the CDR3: TGTGCCAGCAGCGTAGTCCAGGGGGGAGGGGAGCAGTACTTC. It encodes CASSVVQGGGEQYF.

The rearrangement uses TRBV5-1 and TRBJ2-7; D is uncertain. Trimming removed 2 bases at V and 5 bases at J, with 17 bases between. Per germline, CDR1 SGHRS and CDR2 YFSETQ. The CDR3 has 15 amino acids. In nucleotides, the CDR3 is TGCGCCAGCAGCTTAGATGGCCCACCAAGCCACGAGCAGTACTTC. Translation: CASSLDGPPSHEQYF.

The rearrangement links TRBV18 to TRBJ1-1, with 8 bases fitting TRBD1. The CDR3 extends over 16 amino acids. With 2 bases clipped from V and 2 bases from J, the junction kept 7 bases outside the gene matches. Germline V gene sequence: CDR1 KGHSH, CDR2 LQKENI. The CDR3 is CASSPNPGQGNTEAFF. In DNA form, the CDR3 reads TGTGCCAGCTCACCAAATCCCGGACAGGGAAACACTGAAGCTTTCTTT.

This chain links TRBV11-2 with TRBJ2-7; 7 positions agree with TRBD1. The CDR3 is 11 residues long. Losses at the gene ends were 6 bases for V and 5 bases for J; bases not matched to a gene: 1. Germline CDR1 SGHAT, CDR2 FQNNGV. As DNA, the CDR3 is TGTGCCAGCAGGACAGGGAACGAGCAGTACTTC. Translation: CASRTGNEQYF.

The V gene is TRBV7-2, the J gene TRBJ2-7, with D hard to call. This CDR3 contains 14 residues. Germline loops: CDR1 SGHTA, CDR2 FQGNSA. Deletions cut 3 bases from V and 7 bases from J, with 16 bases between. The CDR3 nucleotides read TGTGCCAGCAGCTTGTATGGTGCGTTGGGTGAGCAGTACTTC. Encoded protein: CASSLYGALGEQYF.

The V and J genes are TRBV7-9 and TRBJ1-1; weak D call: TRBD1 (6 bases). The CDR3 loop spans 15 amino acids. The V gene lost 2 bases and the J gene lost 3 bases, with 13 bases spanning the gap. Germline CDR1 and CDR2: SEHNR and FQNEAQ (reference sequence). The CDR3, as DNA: TGTGCCAGCAGCTTACGAGCAGGGGCTTACACTGAAGCTTTCTTT. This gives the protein CASSLRAGAYTEAFF.

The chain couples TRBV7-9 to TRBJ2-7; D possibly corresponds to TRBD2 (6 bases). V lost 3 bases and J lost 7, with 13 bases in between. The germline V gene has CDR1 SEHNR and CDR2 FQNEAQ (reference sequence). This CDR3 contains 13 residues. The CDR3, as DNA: TGTGCCAGCAGCTTGGGGGGAATGGGGGAGCAGTACTTC. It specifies CASSLGGMGEQYF. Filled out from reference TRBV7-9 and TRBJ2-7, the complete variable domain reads DTGVSQNPRHKITKRGQNVTFRCDPISEHNRLYWYRQTLGQGPEFLTYFQNEAQLEKSRLLSDRFSAERPKGSFSTLEIQRTEQGDSAMYLCASSLGGMGEQYFGPGTRLTVT.

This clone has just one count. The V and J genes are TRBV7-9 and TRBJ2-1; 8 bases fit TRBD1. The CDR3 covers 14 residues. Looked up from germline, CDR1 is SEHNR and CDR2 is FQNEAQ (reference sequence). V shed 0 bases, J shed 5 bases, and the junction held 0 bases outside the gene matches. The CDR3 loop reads CASSLADRDNEQFF. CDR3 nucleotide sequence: TGTGCCAGCAGCTTAGCGGACAGGGACAATGAGCAGTTCTTC.

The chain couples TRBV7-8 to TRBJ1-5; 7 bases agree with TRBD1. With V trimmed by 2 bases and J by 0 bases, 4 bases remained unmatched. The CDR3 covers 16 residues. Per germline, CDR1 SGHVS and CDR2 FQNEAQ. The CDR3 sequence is CASSLLTGNSNQPQHF. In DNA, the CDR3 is TGTGCCAGCAGCTTACTGACAGGGAATAGCAATCAGCCCCAGCATTTT.

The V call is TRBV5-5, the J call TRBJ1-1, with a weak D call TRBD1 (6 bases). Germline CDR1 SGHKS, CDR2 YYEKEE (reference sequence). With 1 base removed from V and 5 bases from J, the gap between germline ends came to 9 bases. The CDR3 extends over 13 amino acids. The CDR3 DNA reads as TGTGCCAGCAGCTTGCAGGGGTGGACTGAAGCTTTCTTT. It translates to CASSLQGWTEAFF.

The CDR3 is CASSLVPGTDLAKNIQYF. DNA for the CDR3: TGTGCCAGCAGCTTAGTCCCCGGGACAGACCTAGCCAAAAACATTCAGTACTTC. V usage is TRBV7-8 and J usage is TRBJ2-4; 7 bases agree with TRBD1. Germline V lookup: CDR1 SGHVS, CDR2 FQNEAQ. This CDR3 has 18 residues. V lost 1 base, J lost 0 bases, and 9 bases stayed unmatched.

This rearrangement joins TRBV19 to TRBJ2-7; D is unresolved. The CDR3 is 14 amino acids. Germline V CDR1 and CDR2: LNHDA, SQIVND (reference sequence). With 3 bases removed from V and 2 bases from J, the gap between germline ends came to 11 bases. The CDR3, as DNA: TGTGCCAGTAGTATTCAGTCTGGACCCTACGAGCAGTACTTC. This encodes CASSIQSGPYEQYF.

For the CDR3, the DNA is TGTGCCAGCACAGGACAGGGGAACACCGGGGAGCTGTTTTTT. Translating it yields CASTGQGNTGELFF. The J gene is TRBJ2-2, the V gene TRBV6-6, with 8 bases aligning to TRBD1. This CDR3 region has 14 residues. CDR1 is MNHNY, CDR2 SVGAGI, per germline (reference sequence). Trimming removed 7 bases from V and 1 base from J; junction bases left unmatched: 2.

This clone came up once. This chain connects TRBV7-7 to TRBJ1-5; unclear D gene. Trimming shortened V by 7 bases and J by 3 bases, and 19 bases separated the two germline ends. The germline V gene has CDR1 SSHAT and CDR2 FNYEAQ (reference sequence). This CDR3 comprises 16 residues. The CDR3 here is CASIPRGPPNNQPQHF. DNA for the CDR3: TGTGCCAGCATCCCCCGAGGTCCCCCCAACAATCAGCCCCAGCATTTT.

This chain's CDR3 is CASSSPPLGRTQYF. The DNA for the CDR3 is TGTGCCAGCAGCAGCCCCCCTCTAGGGAGGACCCAGTACTTC. The chain employs TRBV7-2 and TRBJ2-5; a possible D gene is TRBD2 (5 bases). V dropped 5 bases and J dropped 7 bases, with 17 bases sitting between them. The CDR3 runs 14 residues. CDR1 and CDR2 from the germline V gene are SGHTA and FQGNSA.

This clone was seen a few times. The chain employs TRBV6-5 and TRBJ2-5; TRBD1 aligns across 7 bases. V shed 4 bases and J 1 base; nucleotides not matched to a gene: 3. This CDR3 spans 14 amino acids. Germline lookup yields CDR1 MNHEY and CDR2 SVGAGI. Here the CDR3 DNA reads TGTGCCAGCAGTTGGACAGGCCCCCAAGAGACCCAGTACTTC. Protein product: CASSWTGPQETQYF.